This T cell receptor beta chain was sequenced during a study of T cell clones after liver transplantation. Overall study context: Pre-transplant mixed lymphocyte reactions yielded third-party-reactive TCRbeta sequences as comparators for graft-donor-reactive sequences.

Germline CDR1 and CDR2: LNHDA and SQIVND (reference sequence). V was cut by 6 bases and J by 4 bases, with 15 bases left in between. The CDR3 is 14 amino acids. On this clone: Its specificity is not known.

Profiling relied on immunoSEQ multiplex PCR, and the TCRdb table lists in-frame clones only, not all of them. This sample yields nearly 55,000 clones, of which roughly 84% are seen a single time; about 8.5% belongs to the top ten. General study findings and limits: In 5 of 8 subjects, circulating graft-donor-reactive CD4 TCRbeta sequences fell significantly after transplant.

The chain couples TRBV19 to TRBJ2-5; either TRBD1 or TRBD2 may fit D (5 bases each). The material sequenced was CD4+ T cells from blood, taken before liver transplant. This clonotype was sampled from a human donor who received a liver transplant. CDR3 DNA: TGTGCCAGTAGCATCCGTCCGGGGCCAGAGACCCAGTACTTC. Protein sequence: CASSIRPGPETQYF.